The 18 T cell receptor beta chains given below trace back to one sample, sequenced in a study of cytomegalovirus exposure and HLA in healthy donors (TCRdb year 2017). Libraries came from the immunoSEQ multiplex PCR assay. The multiplex PCR relied on a mix of 60 forward primers for TCR Vbeta segments and 13 reverse primers for TCR Jbeta segments. This is the immuneACCESS table as TCRdb keeps it, with only in-frame sequences that have V and J called. A part of the clones is gone; compared with another copy, unresolved V genes explain less than half, and the rest is unexplained. Within this sample are approximately 150,000 clones, with over 60% of them counted one time only. The ten largest account for 1.5% to 2% of the sample. Material: PBMCs. These receptors originate from a woman aged 25 to 45 in good health and CMV-seronegative.

Here the CDR3 DNA reads TGTGCCAGCAGCCAAATGACAGGTCTCGACACTGAAGCTTTCTTT. Its translation: CASSQMTGLDTEAFF. V usage is TRBV4-2 and J usage is TRBJ1-1, with D possibly being TRBD1 (6 bases). The germline CDR1 and CDR2 sequences are LGHNA and YNFKEQ. V lost 2 bases to trimming and J lost 3 bases, with 13 bases between them. The CDR3 has 15 residues.

The rearrangement joins TRBV2 to TRBJ2-1, with a tentative D call TRBD1 (6 bases). Germline V lookup: CDR1 SNHLY, CDR2 FYNNEI. This CDR3 region has 17 residues. V was shortened by 4 bases and J by 4 bases, with 20 bases between the two germline ends. CDR3 in DNA: TGTGCCAGCAGTGGAGGCGCGGGCAGGGGCGGTTACAATGAGCAGTTCTTC. It codes for CASSGGAGRGGYNEQFF. Together with reference TRBV2 and TRBJ2-1, the CDR3 gives the full variable domain: EPEVTQTPSHQVTQMGQEVILRCVPISNHLYFYWYRQILGQKVEFLVSFYNNEISEKSEIFDDQFSVERPDGSNFTLKIRSTKLEDSAMYFCASSGGAGRGGYNEQFFGPGTRLTVL.

In its sample, this clone was seen once. V gene TRBV5-6 combines with J gene TRBJ2-5, with a possible D match to TRBD2 (5 bases). CDR1 and CDR2 (germline): SGHDT, YYEEEE. The CDR3 contains 15 residues. V was clipped by 4 bases and J by 0 bases, with 13 bases between them. The CDR3 coding sequence is TGTGCCAGCAGCCTCCAATCCGGGAACCAAGAGACCCAGTACTTC. Translated, it gives CASSLQSGNQETQYF.

The chain couples TRBV28 to TRBJ1-3; TRBD1 matches 11 bases. CDR3 length: 14 amino acids. Trimming cost V 2 bases and J 9 bases; bases outside gene matches: 3. Germline V gene sequence: CDR1 MDHEN, CDR2 SYDVKM. CDR3 protein: CASSLRTGGLTIYF. CDR3 in DNA: TGTGCCAGCAGTTTAAGGACAGGGGGCCTCACCATATATTTT.

CDR3 loop: CASRLVGLADETQYF. Here the CDR3 DNA reads TGTGCCAGCAGACTCGTGGGGCTAGCGGATGAGACCCAGTACTTC. The V and J genes are TRBV28 and TRBJ2-5; 7 bases fit TRBD2. The CDR3 sequence is 15 residues long. Per the germline V gene, CDR1 is MDHEN and CDR2 is SYDVKM. V was pared by 6 bases and J by 5 bases, with 12 bases of the junction left unmatched.

The chain employs TRBV2 and TRBJ1-4, with TRBD1 matching 7 bases. The germline CDR1 and CDR2 sequences are SNHLY and FYNNEI. Trimming removed 3 bases from V and 4 bases from J; junction bases left unmatched: 5. The CDR3 is made up of 15 amino acids. The CDR3 nucleotides read TGTGCCAGCAGTGACAAGACAGGGTTTAATGAAAAACTGTTTTTT. Amino acids: CASSDKTGFNEKLFF.

The chain joins TRBV18 to TRBJ2-5, with 12 bases aligning to TRBD2. J gave up 0 bases and V 0 bases, and 2 bases lay outside the gene matches. In germline, CDR1 is KGHSH, CDR2 LQKENI. This CDR3 has 17 amino acids. The DNA for the CDR3 is TGTGCCAGCTCACCACCCACTAGCGGGGGGAACCAAGAGACCCAGTACTTC. It is translated as CASSPPTSGGNQETQYF.

This clone was seen just once. The chain is built from TRBV7-3 and TRBJ1-1; a weak D match, TRBD1 (6 bases). This CDR3 region has 14 residues. From germline, CDR1 is SGHTA and CDR2 FQGTGA. V was clipped by 1 base and J by 5 bases, with 11 bases between them. CDR3 loop: CASSLMGAGTEAFF. CDR3 nucleotide sequence: TGTGCCAGCAGCTTAATGGGGGCCGGGACTGAAGCTTTCTTT.

The V gene is TRBV29-1, the J gene TRBJ2-5, with 12 positions matching TRBD1. Trimming took 4 bases from V and 5 from J; bases not matched to a gene: 8. The CDR3 has 15 amino acids. Germline V gene lookup returns CDR1 SQVTM and CDR2 ANQGSEA. The CDR3 region is CSVVGTGGRGETQYF. Written as DNA, the CDR3 is TGCAGCGTTGTGGGGACAGGGGGCAGAGGTGAGACCCAGTACTTC.

The rearrangement uses TRBV6-1 and TRBJ1-2, with D tentatively TRBD1 (5 bases). Trimming pared 2 bases from V and 1 base from J, leaving 14 bases between. Germline V gene sequence: CDR1 MNHNS, CDR2 SASEGT. The CDR3 length is 16 residues. Here the CDR3 DNA reads TGTGCCAGCAGTGAAAACCCAGGGACTCTTAACTATGGCTACACCTTC. Its translation: CASSENPGTLNYGYTF.

V and J are TRBV30 and TRBJ1-5, with a weak D call TRBD1 (5 bases). Trimming took off 4 bases at V and 9 bases at J, with 16 bases between the two ends. Germline CDR1 is GTSNPN and CDR2 is SVGIG (reference sequence). The CDR3 extends over 13 amino acids. DNA for the CDR3: TGTGCCTGGACGGCGGGGGACCGTGTGCCCCAGCATTTT. This gives the protein CAWTAGDRVPQHF.

V and J are TRBV5-6 and TRBJ2-3, with D unclear. Per the germline V gene, CDR1 is SGHDT and CDR2 is YYEEEE. Trimming took 5 bases from V and 4 from J, leaving 11 bases between them. The CDR3 runs 13 residues. The CDR3 nucleotides are TGTGCCAGCAGTAGCCGGGTTGCAGATACGCAGTATTTT. Its translation is CASSSRVADTQYF.

The V and J genes are TRBV5-6 and TRBJ2-7, with 11 bases matching TRBD2. The ends lost 3 bases at V and 1 base at J; junction bases unmatched: 6. This CDR3 is built from 16 residues. Germline V gene sequence: CDR1 SGHDT, CDR2 YYEEEE. DNA of the CDR3: TGTGCCAGCAGCTCATCCGGGACTAGCGGATCCTACGAGCAGTACTTC. Amino acid sequence: CASSSSGTSGSYEQYF.

The chain recombines TRBV11-2 with TRBJ2-7; TRBD1 aligns across 8 bases. Unmatched junction bases numbered 15, after V lost 7 bases and J lost 7 bases. CDR1 and CDR2 from the germline V gene are SGHAT and FQNNGV. The CDR3 totals 15 residues. This chain's CDR3 is CASTLTGTGVGEQYF. CDR3 nucleotides: TGTGCCAGCACTCTAACCGGGACAGGCGTTGGAGAGCAGTACTTC.

The rearrangement uses TRBV15 and TRBJ2-4, with D maybe TRBD1 (5 bases). CDR3 length equals 19 residues. Germline V gene sequence: CDR1 LNHNV, CDR2 YYDKDF (reference sequence). Trimming took off 0 bases at V and 0 bases at J, with 18 bases between the two ends. CDR3 coding DNA: TGTGCCACCAGCAGAGAATACACTGGTTTAACAGGAGCCAAAAACATTCAGTACTTC. This gives the protein CATSREYTGLTGAKNIQYF.

The chain couples TRBV5-4 to TRBJ1-6; unclear D gene. Trimming removed 3 bases from V and 9 bases from J, with 10 bases in between. CDR1 is SGHNT, CDR2 YYREEE, per germline (reference sequence). The CDR3 covers 13 residues. The CDR3: CASSWSLGSPLHF. The CDR3, as DNA: TGTGCCAGCAGCTGGAGCTTAGGTTCACCCCTCCACTTT.

The chain links TRBV6-1 to TRBJ1-2; TRBD1 matches at 11 bases. Germline V CDR1 and CDR2: MNHNS, SASEGT. The CDR3 is 15 amino acids. The trim removed 7 bases at V and 4 bases at J, leaving 8 bases unmatched. As DNA, the CDR3 is TGTGCCAGCATTAGAGGACAGGGGGCCCTCTATGGCTACACCTTC. Amino acids: CASIRGQGALYGYTF.

V gene TRBV9 combines with J gene TRBJ2-1, with TRBD2 matching over 15 bases. The germline gives CDR1 SGDLS, CDR2 YYNGEE. J was trimmed by 8 bases and V by 2 bases; bases with no gene match: 11. The CDR3 length is 18 residues. The CDR3 DNA reads as TGTGCCAGCAGCGTGGGGCGGGGGACTAGCGGGAGGCACGATGAGCAGTTCTTC. This translates into CASSVGRGTSGRHDEQFF.